The sequence of this T cell receptor beta chain was determined in a study of Ad26.COV2.S vaccination and SARS-CoV-2 variants. Looking at the study overall: Into the muscle, Ad26.COV2.S was dosed once or twice, 56 days apart.

Findings and caveats of the study: Vaccine recipients and placebo recipients showed similar non-spike TCR breadth. After vaccination, reports described spike-specific CD8+ and CD4+ T cell responses as showing substantial breadth.

Only one count was recorded for this clone. Antigen: not known. Trimming cost V 6 bases and J 3 bases; bases outside gene matches: 7. This CDR3 comprises 15 residues. CDR1 LNHDA and CDR2 SQIVND come from the germline V gene (reference sequence). Here immunoSEQ multiplex PCR was the method, and the copy in TCRdb shows in-frame clones only, minus some. Of roughly 320,000 clones in the sample, 86% were seen once. The treatment denotes: around 19 received Ad26.COV2.S at low or high dose, single or two shots; about 5 received placebo; per-sample allocation not given. Vaccine and placebo recipients were sampled on day 63 after the first injection. In Boston, the donor was an adult between 18-55 years of age.

The sequence was collected from a person aged 18 to 65 who received the Ad26.COV2.S COVID-19 vaccine or a placebo. V gene TRBV19 combines with J gene TRBJ2-2, with TRBD1 matching over 7 bases. Here the sequenced sample was peripheral blood, taken in a trial of Ad26.COV2.S vaccine versus placebo. The CDR3 coding sequence is TGTGCCAGTAGAGCCCAGGGGGTGGACACCGGGGAGCTGTTTTTT. Amino acids: CASRAQGVDTGELFF.